Presented here are 3 T cell receptor beta chains from one specimen sequenced in a study of Graves' ophthalmopathy and Graves' hyperthyroidism. RNA transcripts were the source from which TCR beta CDR3 regions were amplified. The first-round RT-PCR employed HTBI primers together with the Qiagen OneStep RT-PCR kit. A multiplex PCR was then performed as the second round. Using its own MiXCR run on the multiplex PCR reads, TCRdb lists one record per CDR3 protein. The sample consists of around 1,000,000 distinct CDR3 sequences, about 40% of them appearing once. The sequencing input was peripheral blood or thyroid tissue (not recorded which). The source of these receptors is an adult man with Graves' hyperthyroidism.

This clonotype occurred many times. The chain links TRBV29-1 to TRBJ2-7, with D possibly matching TRBD2 (5 bases). This CDR3 is built from 13 residues. V lost 0 bases to trimming and J lost 0 bases, with 6 bases between them. Germline V gene sequence: CDR1 SQVTM, CDR2 ANQGSEA. The CDR3 loop is CSVEDGDSYEQYF. The CDR3 DNA is TGCAGCGTTGAAGACGGGGACTCCTACGAGCAGTACTTC.

The V and J genes are TRBV7-2 and TRBJ2-7, with TRBD2 matching 10 bases. This CDR3 is 14 amino acids long. Trimming removed 5 bases from V and 9 bases from J; junction bases left unmatched: 10. Germline assignment: CDR1 SGHTA and CDR2 FQGNSA. This CDR3 is CASSTGRTSGGQYF. CDR3 DNA sequence: TGTGCCAGCAGCACGGGGCGGACTAGCGGCGGGCAGTACTTC.

The chain joins TRBV20-1 to TRBJ1-1; TRBD1 might be the D (5 bases). V was pared by 3 bases and J by 2 bases, with 13 bases between. CDR1 is DFQATT, CDR2 SNEGSKA, per germline (reference sequence). CDR3 length equals 14 residues. CDR3 DNA sequence: TGCAGTGCTAGCCCAGGGTTTGTTAACACTGAAGCTTTCTTT. Its protein product is CSASPGFVNTEAFF.